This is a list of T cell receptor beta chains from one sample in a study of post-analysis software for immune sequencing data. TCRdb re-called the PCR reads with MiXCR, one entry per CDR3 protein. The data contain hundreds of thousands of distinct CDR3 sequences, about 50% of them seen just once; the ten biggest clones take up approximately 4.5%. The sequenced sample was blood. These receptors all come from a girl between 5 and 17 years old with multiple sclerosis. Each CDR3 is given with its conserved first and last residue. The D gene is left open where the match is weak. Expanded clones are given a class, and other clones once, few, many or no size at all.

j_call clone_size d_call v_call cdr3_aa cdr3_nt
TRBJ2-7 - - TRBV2 CASGGRDSYEQYF TGTGCCAGCGGGGGGCGAGACTCCTACGAGCAGTACTTC
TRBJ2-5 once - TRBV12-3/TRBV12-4 CASSLQGRQTQYF TGTGCCAGCAGTTTACAGGGCAGGCAGACCCAGTACTTC
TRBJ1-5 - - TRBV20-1 CSAREGSRGNQPQHF TGCAGTGCTAGAGAGGGCAGCCGCGGCAATCAGCCCCAGCATTTT
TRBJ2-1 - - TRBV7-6 CASSLGQINEQFF TGTGCCAGCAGCTTAGGCCAGATCAATGAGCAGTTCTTC
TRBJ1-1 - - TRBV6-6 CASWGAMDTEAFF TGTGCCAGCTGGGGGGCGATGGACACTGAAGCTTTCTTT
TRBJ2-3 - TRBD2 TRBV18 CASSPPRGRDTDTQYF TGTGCCAGCTCACCACCAAGAGGGAGGGACACAGATACGCAGTATTTT
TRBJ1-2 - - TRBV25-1 CASNLVGGLGGYTF TGTGCCAGCAATCTTGTGGGGGGCTTAGGGGGCTACACCTTC
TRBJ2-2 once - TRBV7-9 CASSGYKRWELFF TGTGCCAGCAGCGGGTACAAGCGATGGGAGCTGTTTTTT
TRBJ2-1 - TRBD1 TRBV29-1 CSVRAGTGNYNEQFF TGCAGCGTTCGAGCCGGGACAGGGAACTACAATGAGCAGTTCTTC
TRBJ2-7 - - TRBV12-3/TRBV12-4 CASSFNPGRTLWKIEQYF TGTGCCAGCAGTTTTAACCCAGGCCGAACATTGTGGAAAATCGAGCAGTACTTC
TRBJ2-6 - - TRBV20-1 CSASRRLSGANVLTF TGCAGTGCTAGTCGTCGCCTCTCTGGGGCCAACGTCCTGACTTTC
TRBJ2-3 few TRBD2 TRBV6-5 CASSYVGLATDTQYF TGTGCCAGCAGTTACGTAGGACTAGCAACAGATACGCAGTATTTT
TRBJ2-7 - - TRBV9 CASSASVGSAYEQYF TGTGCCAGCAGCGCCTCCGTCGGGAGCGCCTACGAGCAGTACTTC
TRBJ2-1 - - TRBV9 CASSVARGSGKGEFF -
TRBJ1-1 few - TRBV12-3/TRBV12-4 CASSLNTRNTEAFF TGTGCCAGCAGTTTAAATACTAGGAACACTGAAGCTTTCTTT
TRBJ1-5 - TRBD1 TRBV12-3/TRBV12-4 CASSDVGQVYSNQPQHF TGTGCCAGCAGCGATGTGGGACAGGTCTATAGCAATCAGCCCCAGCATTTT
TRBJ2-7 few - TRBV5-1 CASSAVRGSDEQYF TGCGCCAGCAGCGCAGTCAGGGGTTCGGACGAGCAGTACTTC
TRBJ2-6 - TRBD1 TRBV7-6 CASSVTGISGANVLTF TGTGCCAGCAGCGTGACAGGGATCTCTGGGGCCAACGTCCTGACTTTC
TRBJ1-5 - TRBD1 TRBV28 CASSLSPGGPSPQHF TGTGCCAGCAGTTTATCCCCAGGGGGCCCTTCGCCCCAGCATTTT
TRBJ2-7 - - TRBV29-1 CSVQGGASSYEQYF TGCAGCGTTCAGGGGGGGGCCAGCTCCTACGAGCAGTACTTC
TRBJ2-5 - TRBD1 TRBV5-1 CASSWDRASLAPAWEQYF TGCGCCAGCAGTTGGGACAGGGCATCGCTAGCCCCCGCTTGGGAGCAGTACTTC
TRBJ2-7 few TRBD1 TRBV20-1 CSASPRQGFSYEQYF TGCAGTGCTTCCCCTCGACAGGGTTTTTCCTACGAGCAGTACTTC
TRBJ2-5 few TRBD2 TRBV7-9 CASSRTSGAFQYF TGTGCCAGCAGCCGGACTAGCGGGGCGTTCCAGTACTTC
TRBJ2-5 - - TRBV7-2 CASSLWAEETQYF TGTGCCAGCAGCTTATGGGCAGAAGAGACCCAGTACTTC
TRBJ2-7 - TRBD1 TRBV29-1 CSVDWGQGAGEQYF TGCAGCGTTGACTGGGGACAGGGGGCCGGCGAGCAGTACTTC
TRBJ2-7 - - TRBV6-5 CASSYSPGLNEQYF TGTGCCAGCAGTTACTCACCGGGGTTGAACGAGCAGTACTTC
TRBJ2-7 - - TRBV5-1 CASSLPTAYYEQYF TGCGCCAGCAGCTTGCCGACCGCGTACTACGAGCAGTACTTC
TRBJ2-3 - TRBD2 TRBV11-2 CASSLDRSLAGGPRSTDTQYF TGTGCCAGCAGCTTGGATCGGTCACTAGCGGGAGGGCCACGGAGTACAGATACGCAGTATTTT
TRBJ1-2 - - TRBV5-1 CASSQRVEGYGYTF TGCGCCAGCAGCCAAAGGGTCGAGGGCTATGGCTACACCTTC
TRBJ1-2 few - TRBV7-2 CASSLSDGYTF TGTGCCAGCAGCTTATCAGATGGCTACACCTTC
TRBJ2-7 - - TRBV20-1 CSAEESHEQYF TGCAGTGCCGAGGAGAGCCACGAGCAGTACTTC
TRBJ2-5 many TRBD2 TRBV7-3 CASSLIAGGETQYF TGTGCCAGCAGCTTAATAGCGGGGGGGGAGACCCAGTACTTC
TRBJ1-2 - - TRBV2 CASSYIRADYGYTF TGTGCCAGCAGTTACATCAGGGCGGACTATGGCTACACCTTC
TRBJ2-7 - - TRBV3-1 CASSKGAGLSYEQYF TGTGCCAGCAGTAAAGGGGCAGGACTCTCCTACGAGCAGTACTTC
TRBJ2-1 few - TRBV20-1 CSAPGPQAGNEQFF TGCAGTGCTCCCGGGCCCCAAGCCGGTAATGAGCAGTTCTTC
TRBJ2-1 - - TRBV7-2 CASSLGVIGGGGEQFF TGTGCCAGCAGCTTAGGAGTGATCGGGGGCGGGGGTGAGCAGTTCTTC
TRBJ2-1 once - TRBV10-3 CAPRSASSYNEQFF TGTGCCCCACGGTCCGCGAGCTCCTACAATGAGCAGTTCTTC
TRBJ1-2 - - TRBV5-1 CASGQTSLNGYTF TGCGCCAGCGGACAAACTTCCCTGAATGGCTACACCTTC
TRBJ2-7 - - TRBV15 CATEGELSYEQYF TGTGCCACCGAAGGGGAGCTCTCCTACGAGCAGTACTTC
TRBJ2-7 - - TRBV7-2 CASSLGGRPEQYF TGTGCCAGCAGCTTAGGGGGACGACCCGAGCAGTACTTC